Below, one T cell receptor (beta chain) is given with its context. The table came from immunoSEQ multiplex PCR; TCRdb's copy has only in-frame clones and leaves some out. This sample yields about 76,000 clones, of which about 80% are seen a single time; 6.9% belongs to the top ten. The source of the sample is a study of OX40 agonist ivuxolimab in advanced cancers. Background on the study: Three individuals attained partial responses, comprising one hepatocellular carcinoma case and two cutaneous melanoma cases.

The CDR3 is 12 amino acids. Germline V gene lookup returns CDR1 SGHTA and CDR2 FQGNSA. The V and J ends lost 0 bases and 9 bases respectively, with 6 bases between them. If patients had autoimmune disease history or systemic immunosuppression, they were excluded. This TCR was sampled from an adult with an advanced solid tumor such as melanoma, head and neck, liver or kidney cancer. The sequences come from CD4+ or CD8+ T cells sorted from blood, collected in a trial of the OX40 agonist ivuxolimab. This chain uses TRBV7-2 with TRBJ1-5; no clear D gene. The CDR3 DNA follows: TGTGCCAGCAGCTTAGCGAGTCTGCCCCAGCATTTT. Translated: CASSLASLPQHF.